This T cell receptor beta chain was identified during a study of neoadjuvant anti-PD-1 for oral cavity cancer. V shed 6 bases, J shed 1 base, and the junction held 7 bases outside the gene matches. The V gene's germline CDR1 is MGHRA and CDR2 YSYEKL. The CDR3 is made up of 15 amino acids. Time point indicated: after neoadjuvant nivolumab, at surgical resection. The patients had HPV-negative, locally advanced oral cavity squamous cell carcinoma. TCRdb's copy holds only in-frame clones and misses some; the assay was immunoSEQ multiplex PCR. The top ten hold 2% to 2.5% of the sample, which has some 15,000 clones, around 80% seen once.

The chain uses TRBV4-1 and TRBJ2-5; 8 bases match TRBD1. The sequencing here drew on PBMCs, taken after nivolumab (anti-PD-1) treatment. The source of this sequence is a person aged 40-85 years with oral cavity squamous cell carcinoma. The CDR3 bases are TGCGCCAGCAGGAGGACAGGGCGTGGCCAAGAGACCCAGTACTTC. It codes for CASRRTGRGQETQYF.